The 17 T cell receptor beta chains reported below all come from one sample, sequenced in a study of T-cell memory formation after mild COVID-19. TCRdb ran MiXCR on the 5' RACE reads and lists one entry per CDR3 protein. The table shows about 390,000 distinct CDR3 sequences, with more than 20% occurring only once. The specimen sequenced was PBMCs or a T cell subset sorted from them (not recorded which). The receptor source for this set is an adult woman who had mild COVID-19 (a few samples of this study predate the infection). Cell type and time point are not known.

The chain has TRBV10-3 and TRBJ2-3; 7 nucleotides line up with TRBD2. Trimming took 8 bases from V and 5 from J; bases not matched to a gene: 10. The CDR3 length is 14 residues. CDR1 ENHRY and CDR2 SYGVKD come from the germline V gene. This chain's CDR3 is CAIGGLGEQDTQYF. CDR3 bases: TGTGCCATCGGCGGACTAGGAGAGCAAGATACGCAGTATTTT.

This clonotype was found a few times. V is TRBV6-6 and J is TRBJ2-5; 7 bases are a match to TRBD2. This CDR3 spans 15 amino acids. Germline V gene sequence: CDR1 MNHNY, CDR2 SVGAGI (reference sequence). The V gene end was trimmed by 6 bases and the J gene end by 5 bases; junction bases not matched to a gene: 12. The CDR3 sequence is CASSPRGGLGETQYF. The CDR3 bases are TGTGCCAGCAGCCCACGGGGAGGGCTTGGGGAGACCCAGTACTTC.

CDR3 residues: CASRTGGVSIEQYF. The CDR3 coding sequence is TGTGCCAGCAGAACGGGAGGGGTATCCATCGAGCAGTACTTC. V is TRBV21-1 and J is TRBJ2-7; the D call of TRBD2 is as the table states it, not checked on the DNA. TRBV21-1 is a known pseudogene. This CDR3 region has 14 residues.

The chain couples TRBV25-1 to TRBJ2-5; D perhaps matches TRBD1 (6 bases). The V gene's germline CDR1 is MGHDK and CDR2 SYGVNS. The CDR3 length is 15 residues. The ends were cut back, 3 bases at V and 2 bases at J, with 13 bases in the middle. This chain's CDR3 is CASSDHRALQETQYF. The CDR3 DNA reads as TGTGCCAGCAGTGATCACAGGGCTTTACAAGAGACCCAGTACTTC.

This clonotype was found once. The CDR3: CAISESGSEGRGTEAFF. The CDR3 region has the DNA TGTGCCATCAGTGAGTCGGGGAGTGAGGGGAGGGGTACTGAAGCTTTCTTT. This chain connects TRBV10-3 to TRBJ1-1; D might be TRBD1 (5 bases). V lost 0 bases to trimming and J lost 5 bases, with 19 bases between them. The CDR3 sequence is 17 residues long. Germline CDR1 ENHRY, CDR2 SYGVKD.

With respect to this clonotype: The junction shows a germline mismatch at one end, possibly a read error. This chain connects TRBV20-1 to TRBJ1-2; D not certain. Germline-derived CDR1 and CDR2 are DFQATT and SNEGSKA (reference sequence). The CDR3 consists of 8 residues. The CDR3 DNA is TGCAGTGCGGGGTCAGCCTTTTTC. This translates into CSAGSAFF.

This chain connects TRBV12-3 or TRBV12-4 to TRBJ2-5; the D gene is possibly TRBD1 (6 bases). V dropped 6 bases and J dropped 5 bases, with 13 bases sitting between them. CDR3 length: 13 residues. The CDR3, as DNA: TGTGCCAGCAGCCGACAGGCCTCGGAGACCCAGTACTTC. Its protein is CASSRQASETQYF.

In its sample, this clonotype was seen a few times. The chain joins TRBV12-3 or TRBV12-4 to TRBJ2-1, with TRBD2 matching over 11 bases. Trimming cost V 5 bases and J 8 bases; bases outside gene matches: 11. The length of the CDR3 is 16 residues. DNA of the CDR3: TGTGCCAGCAGTATTCACCTAGCGGGAGGTCTACATGAGCAGTTCTTC. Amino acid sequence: CASSIHLAGGLHEQFF.

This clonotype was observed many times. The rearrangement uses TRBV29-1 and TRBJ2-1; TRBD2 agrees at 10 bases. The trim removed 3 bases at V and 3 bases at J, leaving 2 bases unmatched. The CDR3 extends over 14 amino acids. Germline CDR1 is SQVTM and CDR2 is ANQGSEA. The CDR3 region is CSVEPSGSYNEQFF. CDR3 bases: TGCAGCGTTGAGCCTAGCGGGAGCTACAATGAGCAGTTCTTC.

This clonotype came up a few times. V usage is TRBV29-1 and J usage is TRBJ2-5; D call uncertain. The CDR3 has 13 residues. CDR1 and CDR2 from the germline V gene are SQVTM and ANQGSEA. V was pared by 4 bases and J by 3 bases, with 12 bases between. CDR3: CSVGRNSKETQYF. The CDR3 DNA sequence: TGCAGCGTTGGCCGAAATTCAAAAGAGACCCAGTACTTC.

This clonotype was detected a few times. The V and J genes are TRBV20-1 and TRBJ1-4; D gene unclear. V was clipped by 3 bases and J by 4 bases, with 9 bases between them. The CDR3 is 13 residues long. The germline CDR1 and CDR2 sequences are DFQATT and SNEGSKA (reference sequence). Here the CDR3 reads CSASGGNNEKLFF. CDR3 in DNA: TGCAGTGCTAGCGGCGGGAATAATGAAAAACTGTTTTTT.

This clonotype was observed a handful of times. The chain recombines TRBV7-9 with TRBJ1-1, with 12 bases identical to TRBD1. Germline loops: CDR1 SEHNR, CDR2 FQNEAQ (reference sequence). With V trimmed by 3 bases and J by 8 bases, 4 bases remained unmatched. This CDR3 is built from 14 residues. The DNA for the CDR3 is TGTGCCAGCAGCTTGGGACAGGGGGCCGAAGAAGCTTTCTTT. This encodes CASSLGQGAEEAFF.

CDR3 loop: CASSLDRGRRYEQYF. CDR3 nucleotides: TGTGCCAGCAGCCTAGACAGGGGCCGCCGATACGAGCAGTACTTC. This chain uses TRBV3-1 with TRBJ2-7, with 8 bases identical to TRBD1. With V trimmed by 4 bases and J by 4 bases, 9 bases remained unmatched. Per germline, CDR1 LGHDT and CDR2 YNNKEL (reference sequence). The CDR3 has 15 amino acids.

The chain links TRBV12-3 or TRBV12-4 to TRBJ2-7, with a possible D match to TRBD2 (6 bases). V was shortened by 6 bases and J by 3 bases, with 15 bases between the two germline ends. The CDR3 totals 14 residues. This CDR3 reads CASSRTGLYYEQYF. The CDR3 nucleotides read TGTGCCAGCAGCAGAACCGGACTATACTACGAGCAGTACTTC.

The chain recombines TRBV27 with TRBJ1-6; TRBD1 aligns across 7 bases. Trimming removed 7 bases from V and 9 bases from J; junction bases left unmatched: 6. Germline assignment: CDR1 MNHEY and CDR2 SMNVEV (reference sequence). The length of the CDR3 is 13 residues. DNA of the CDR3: TGTGCCAGCAAGGGAGGGGGCGGTTCACCCCTCCACTTT. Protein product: CASKGGGGSPLHF.

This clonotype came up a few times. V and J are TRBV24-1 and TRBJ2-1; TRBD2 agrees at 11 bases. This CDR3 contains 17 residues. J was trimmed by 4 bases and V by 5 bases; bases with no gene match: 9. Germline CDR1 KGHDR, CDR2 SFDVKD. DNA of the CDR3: TGTGCCACCAGTGGGCTACTAACTAGCGGGGGTTACAATGAGCAGTTCTTC. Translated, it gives CATSGLLTSGGYNEQFF.

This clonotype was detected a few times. The CDR3 nucleotides are TGCAGCGTTCTTCCGGGGCCGGGGCACGAGCAGTACTTC. Translated, it gives CSVLPGPGHEQYF. The chain combines TRBV29-1 with TRBJ2-7; D might be TRBD1 or TRBD2, each matching 5 bases. Germline V CDR1 and CDR2: SQVTM, ANQGSEA. V gave up 5 bases and J gave up 5 bases, with 16 bases separating them. The CDR3 is made up of 13 amino acids.